The rows below give T cell receptor beta chains drawn from one sample of a study of PD-1 blockade in classical Hodgkin lymphoma. This table comes from immunoSEQ multiplex PCR, and its TCRdb copy is limited to in-frame clones, with some not included. The table lists some 8,800 clones, about four fifths of them singletons, with about a quarter in the top ten. This specimen consisted of CD8+ T cells from blood, obtained before the fourth cycle of nivolumab. The receptors shown here come from a human donor with classical Hodgkin lymphoma. The CDR3 runs from the conserved cysteine through the conserved F or W. A D gene is named only where the DNA matches it firmly. Expanded clones get a size class; other rows say once, few or many, or leave the size out.

size: .; V: TRBV30; D: TRBD2; J: TRBJ2-1; CDR3: CAWNLAGGYNEQFF
size: .; V: TRBV28; D: .; J: TRBJ2-7; CDR3: CASRSGDGKTYEQYF
size: .; V: TRBV12-5; D: TRBD1; J: TRBJ1-2; CDR3: CASGPGTGVEENYGYTF
size: .; V: TRBV13; D: .; J: TRBJ1-1; CDR3: CASSRGEVTEAFF
size: .; V: TRBV10-2; D: TRBD1; J: TRBJ1-5; CDR3: CASSERSGQAFDQPQHF
size: medium-sized; V: TRBV19; D: .; J: TRBJ2-5; CDR3: CASSIGGGEETQYF
size: few; V: TRBV7-3; D: .; J: TRBJ1-6; CDR3: CASSIRRGLLSSYNSPLHF
size: .; V: TRBV30; D: TRBD1; J: TRBJ1-2; CDR3: CAWSVGDPRDSGNGYTF
size: .; V: TRBV6-1; D: .; J: TRBJ1-2; CDR3: CASSDRPKEGYTF
size: .; V: TRBV6-5; D: .; J: TRBJ2-7; CDR3: CASSYGKGSWNEQYF
size: .; V: TRBV6-4; D: .; J: TRBJ1-6; CDR3: CASSDRPGTANPLHF
size: .; V: TRBV2; D: .; J: TRBJ2-7; CDR3: CASSGRTPEAIEQYF
size: .; V: TRBV29-1; D: TRBD2; J: TRBJ2-7; CDR3: CSVEGRGEDEQYF
size: .; V: TRBV28; D: TRBD2; J: TRBJ2-1; CDR3: CASSSERLAGDYPYNEQFF
size: .; V: TRBV9; D: .; J: TRBJ1-4; CDR3: CASSDPLNEKLFF
size: .; V: TRBV4-1; D: .; J: TRBJ1-4; CDR3: CASSQDPIQTSNEKLFF
size: .; V: TRBV5-6; D: TRBD1; J: TRBJ2-2; CDR3: CASSFVPTGAGVPGELFF
size: .; V: TRBV7-9; D: TRBD1; J: TRBJ2-7; CDR3: CASSQPGQAPYEQYF
size: .; V: TRBV5-5; D: .; J: TRBJ2-7; CDR3: CASSLVGTHEQYF
size: .; V: TRBV27; D: TRBD1; J: TRBJ1-2; CDR3: CASSATGDYGYTF
size: .; V: TRBV29-1; D: TRBD1; J: TRBJ2-4; CDR3: CSVGGTGATKNIQYF
size: .; V: TRBV30; D: TRBD1; J: TRBJ2-1; CDR3: CAWSAGTGDNEQFF